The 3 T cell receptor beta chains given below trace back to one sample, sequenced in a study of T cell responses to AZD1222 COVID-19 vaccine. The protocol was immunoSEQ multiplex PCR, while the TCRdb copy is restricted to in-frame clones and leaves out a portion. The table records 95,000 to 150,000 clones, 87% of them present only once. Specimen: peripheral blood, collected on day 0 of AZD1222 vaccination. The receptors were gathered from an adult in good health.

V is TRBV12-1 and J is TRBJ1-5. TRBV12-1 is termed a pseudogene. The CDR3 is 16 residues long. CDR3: CASMGRNRWGNQPQHF. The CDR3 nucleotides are TGTGCCAGCATGGGGAGGAACAGGTGGGGCAATCAGCCCCAGCATTTT.

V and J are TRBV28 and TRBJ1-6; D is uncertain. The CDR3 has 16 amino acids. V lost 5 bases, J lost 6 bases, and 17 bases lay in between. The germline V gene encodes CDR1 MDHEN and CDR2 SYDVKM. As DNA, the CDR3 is TGTGCCAGCAGTCCCGGCGCAGATTTGATTAATTCACCCCTCCACTTT. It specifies CASSPGADLINSPLHF.

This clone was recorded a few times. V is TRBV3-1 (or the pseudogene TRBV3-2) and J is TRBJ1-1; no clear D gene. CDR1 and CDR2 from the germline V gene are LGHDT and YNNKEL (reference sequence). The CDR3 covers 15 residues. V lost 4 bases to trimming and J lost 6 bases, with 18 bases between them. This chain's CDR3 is CASSPPVMGLAEAFF. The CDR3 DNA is TGTGCCAGCAGCCCCCCCGTTATGGGTCTCGCTGAAGCTTTCTTT.